This T cell receptor (beta chain) was identified in a study of T cells after posttransplantation cyclophosphamide. Germline CDR1 SGHNT, CDR2 YYREEE (reference sequence). The CDR3 length is 14 residues. Peripheral blood was collected from the related graft donor on the marrow donation day. Study-level points and caveats: TRB clonality was highly associated with recipient CMV seropositivity and reactivation. Skin or GI-infiltrating T cells shared few TRB sequences with blood. Donor CD8+ memory clones often dominated recipient blood repertoires at later times.

This clone was observed many times. The antigen remains unidentified. The junction and the germline gene differ at one end; a read error may be behind it. Assay used: immunoSEQ multiplex PCR; TCRdb lists only in-frame clones, some missing. The data list roughly 26,000 clones, none observed once; over 1.3% falls to the top ten. The TCR was taken from a man aged 45-60 years in good health, CMV-negative, and a related stem cell transplant donor. The chain couples TRBV5-4 to TRBJ1-6, with TRBD1 matching over 7 bases. The sample taken for sequencing was PBMCs. The CDR3 reads CASSLRDQGGGGAF. In DNA, the CDR3 is TGTGCCAGCAGCCTACGGGACCAAGGGGGCGGAGGGGCCTTT.